Listed below are T cell receptor beta chains from one sample, sequenced in a study of control samples from healthy donors and cancer patients. Assay used: immunoSEQ multiplex PCR; TCRdb lists only in-frame clones, some missing. This sample yields around 140,000 clones, of which just under 90% are seen a single time; under 9% belongs to the top ten. Sequencing used PBMCs. All receptors come from a man between 45 and 60 years old with head and neck cancer. CDR3s include the opening cysteine and the closing phenylalanine or tryptophan. A D gene is named only where the DNA matches it firmly. The size field is filled for only some rows; it gives once, few, many or a size class.

>NA|NA|TRBJ2-7|TRBV7-2|15
CASSHPGTEIYEQYF
TGTGCCAGCAGCCACCCCGGGACTGAAATTTACGAGCAGTACTTC
>NA|NA|TRBJ1-1|TRBV30|14
CAWRLPSRVTEAFF
TGTGCCTGGAGACTACCAAGCCGAGTCACTGAAGCTTTCTTT
>NA|NA|TRBJ2-7|TRBV6-5|14
CASSYSAGSYEQYF
TGTGCCAGCAGTTACTCGGCAGGGAGCTACGAGCAGTACTTC
>TRBD2|NA|TRBJ2-3|TRBV7-3|17
CASSLNPPLAGGNTQYF
TGTGCCAGCAGCTTAAATCCCCCCTTAGCCGGGGGGAATACGCAGTATTTT
>TRBD1|NA|TRBJ2-7|TRBV4-1|15
CASSPGQDFSYEQYF
TGCGCCAGCAGCCCCGGACAGGATTTCTCCTACGAGCAGTACTTC
>NA|NA|TRBJ2-5|TRBV19|16
CASSIGLAAGKETQYF
TGTGCCAGTAGTATCGGATTAGCGGCTGGCAAAGAGACCCAGTACTTC
>NA|NA|TRBJ2-7|TRBV7-9|13
CASSFQGIYEQYF
TGTGCCAGCAGCTTCCAGGGAATCTACGAGCAGTACTTC
>TRBD2|NA|TRBJ2-1|TRBV19|14
CASNPGGVNNEQFF
TGTGCCAGTAACCCCGGGGGGGTTAACAATGAGCAGTTCTTC
>NA|NA|TRBJ2-7|TRBV6-5|15
CASSPLRDGNYEQYF
TGTGCCAGCAGTCCACTCCGGGACGGAAACTACGAGCAGTACTTC
>TRBD1|NA|TRBJ2-7|TRBV4-1|18
CASSKEPGQTLILEARYF
TGCGCCAGCAGCAAGGAGCCGGGACAGACCCTAATCTTGGAAGCGCGGTACTTC
>NA|NA|TRBJ2-7|TRBV5-8|14
CASSLQGASYEQYF
TGTGCCAGCAGCTTGCAAGGGGCCTCCTACGAGCAGTACTTC
>TRBD1|NA|TRBJ2-2|TRBV5-6|14
CASRIRDRTGELFF
TGTGCCAGCAGGATCCGGGACAGAACCGGGGAGCTGTTTTTT
>NA|NA|TRBJ2-1|TRBV5-8|16
CASRHRGLPLYNEQFF
TGTGCCAGCAGACACCGGGGTCTCCCTTTATACAATGAGCAGTTCTTC
>NA|NA|TRBJ1-6|TRBV10-3|14
CAIRGTTGPSPLHF
TGTGCCATCAGGGGGACTACGGGACCCTCACCCCTCCACTTT
>NA|NA|TRBJ1-5|TRBV27|13
CASSLTGGQPQHF
TGTGCCAGCAGTTTAACGGGGGGTCAGCCCCAGCATTTT
>NA|NA|TRBJ2-7|TRBV6-6|12
CASSQGSGEQYF
TGTGCCAGCAGTCAGGGGAGTGGCGAGCAGTACTTC
>NA|NA|TRBJ1-2|TRBV7-9|15
CASSLATPGTHGYTF
TGTGCCAGCAGCTTAGCCACCCCGGGGACCCATGGCTACACCTTC
>NA|NA|TRBJ2-2|TRBV7-8|13
CASSLRVSGELFF
TGTGCCAGCAGCTTAAGGGTCTCCGGGGAGCTGTTTTTT
>NA|NA|TRBJ1-1|TRBV18|15
CASSPTGRSNTEAFF
TGTGCCAGCTCACCAACGGGGCGGTCGAACACTGAAGCTTTCTTT
>NA|NA|TRBJ1-1|TRBV6-6|14
CASRRTVVNTEAFF
TGTGCCAGCAGACGGACAGTGGTGAACACTGAAGCTTTCTTT
>TRBD1|NA|TRBJ1-5|TRBV19|13
CASQTGGTQPQHF
TGTGCCAGCCAGACAGGGGGGACTCAGCCCCAGCATTTT
>NA|NA|TRBJ2-2|TRBV9|15
CASSVEGLGGGELFF
TGTGCCAGCAGCGTAGAAGGTCTTGGTGGCGGGGAGCTGTTTTTT
>NA|NA|TRBJ2-5|TRBV6-5|14
CASSYAGPLGTQYF
TGTGCCAGCAGTTACGCGGGGCCGCTTGGGACCCAGTACTTC
>NA|NA|TRBJ2-2|TRBV5-4|13
CASSLQNTGELFF
TGTGCCAGCAGCTTACAGAACACCGGGGAGCTGTTTTTT
>TRBD1|NA|TRBJ1-2|TRBV5-5|17
CASSLSGQTPDWNGYTF
TGTGCCAGCAGCTTGTCGGGACAGACCCCTGATTGGAATGGCTACACCTTC
>NA|NA|TRBJ2-2|TRBV7-9|16
CASSPGSGRRTGELFF
TGTGCCAGCAGCCCCGGGTCAGGAAGGAGGACCGGGGAGCTGTTTTTT
>NA|NA|TRBJ2-7|TRBV24-1|16
CATSDSGSEYPYEQYF
TGTGCCACCAGTGATTCCGGCAGTGAGTACCCCTACGAGCAGTACTTC
>NA|NA|TRBJ2-1|TRBV7-2|17
CASSWGDRTSRYNEQFF
TGTGCCAGCAGCTGGGGGGACAGGACTAGCAGGTACAATGAGCAGTTCTTC
>NA|NA|TRBJ2-7|TRBV2|18
CASSRDNEPEIRIYEQYF
TGTGCCAGCAGCCGCGACAACGAACCGGAAATTCGAATCTACGAGCAGTACTTC
>NA|NA|TRBJ2-7|TRBV4-2|14
CASSSGTSAYEQYF
TGTGCCAGCAGCTCTGGGACCAGCGCCTACGAGCAGTACTTC
>NA|NA|TRBJ2-7|TRBV4-1|16
CASSQDTSRGLYEQYF
TGCGCCAGCAGCCAAGATACCAGTCGAGGGCTCTACGAGCAGTACTTC
>NA|NA|TRBJ2-1|TRBV19|17
CASSIWGSLAPYNEQFF
TGTGCCAGTAGTATCTGGGGATCTCTAGCGCCTTACAATGAGCAGTTCTTC
>TRBD1|NA|TRBJ1-1|TRBV5-4|15
CASSLPQGLATEAFF
TGTGCCAGCAGCTTACCACAGGGGCTAGCGACTGAAGCTTTCTTT
>NA|NA|TRBJ2-3|TRBV2|14
CASRPRAGTDTQYF
TGTGCCAGCAGACCGAGGGCGGGCACAGATACGCAGTATTTT
>NA|NA|TRBJ2-2|TRBV7-9|17
CASSLARTALNTGELFF
TGTGCCAGCAGCTTAGCCAGGACAGCATTGAACACCGGGGAGCTGTTTTTT
>NA|NA|TRBJ2-1|TRBV5-1|12
CASSLAGNEQFF
TGCGCCAGCAGCTTGGCAGGGAATGAGCAGTTCTTC
>NA|NA|TRBJ1-2|TRBV9|14
CASSPKRGAYGYTF
TGTGCCAGCAGCCCTAAGCGGGGGGCCTATGGCTACACCTTC
>NA|NA|TRBJ2-5|TRBV5-4|15
CASSSRLAGEETQYF
TGTGCCAGCAGCTCCAGACTGGCCGGGGAGGAGACCCAGTACTTC
>NA|few|TRBJ1-1|TRBV6-6|14
CASRTADLNTEAFF
TGTGCCAGCAGAACCGCGGATCTGAACACTGAAGCTTTCTTT
>NA|NA|TRBJ1-1|TRBV19|15
CASSIGGRMNTEAFF
TGTGCCAGTAGTATAGGGGGCAGAATGAACACTGAAGCTTTCTTT
>NA|NA|TRBJ1-1|TRBV9|17
CASSPGLVGGLNTEAFF
TGTGCCAGCAGCCCAGGGTTGGTAGGTGGCCTTAACACTGAAGCTTTCTTT
>TRBD1|NA|TRBJ1-1|TRBV18|13
CASSLGTGGKAFF
TGTGCCAGCTCATTAGGGACAGGGGGTAAAGCTTTCTTT